This is a list of T cell receptor beta chains from one sample in a study of T cell responses to AZD1222 COVID-19 vaccine. Produced via immunoSEQ multiplex PCR; TCRdb's table is partial and in-frame only. In the table there are about 88,000 clones, 85% to 90% of which are singletons. The sample was peripheral blood, taken 28 days after the second AZD1222 dose. All receptors derive from an adult who received the AZD1222 COVID-19 vaccine. Both conserved end residues are part of each CDR3. Each record gives: D gene, clone size, V gene, J gene, CDR3 DNA, CDR3 protein. A D gene is named only where the DNA matches it firmly. For some rows the clone size is stated as once, few or many, or as a class when expanded; others skip it.

.	.	TRBV6-5	TRBJ2-1	TGTGCCAGCAGTCCACGGACAAGTTCAAACAATGAGCAGTTCTTC	CASSPRTSSNNEQFF
TRBD1	.	TRBV18	TRBJ1-5	TGTGCCAGCTCTCGACAGGGGGGTCAGCCCCAGCATTTT	CASSRQGGQPQHF
.	.	TRBV2	TRBJ2-2	TGTGCCAGCAGCCAGGAAAACACCGGGGAGCTGTTTTTT	CASSQENTGELFF
.	.	TRBV23-1	TRBJ1-2	TGCGCCAGCAGTCTGACCGGGACGGCAGTCGGGGGCTACACCTTC	CASSLTGTAVGGYTF
TRBD1	.	TRBV7-7	TRBJ2-5	TGTGCCAGCAGCACCAGACAGGGTGCGGAGACCCAGTACTTC	CASSTRQGAETQYF
.	.	TRBV18	TRBJ1-1	TGTGCCAGCTCACCACCGATAAACACTGAAGCTTTCTTT	CASSPPINTEAFF
TRBD2	.	TRBV7-2	TRBJ2-1	TGTGCCAGCAGCTCCATTAGCGGGGGGAGCTCCTACAATGAGCAGTTCTTC	CASSSISGGSSYNEQFF
.	.	TRBV29-1	TRBJ1-2	TGCAGCGTTGGCAGGGGCTATGGCTACACCTTC	CSVGRGYGYTF
.	few	TRBV20-1	TRBJ1-1	TGCAGTGCTAGTGGGGGTGGAAGCACTGAAGCTTTCTTT	CSASGGGSTEAFF
TRBD1	few	TRBV18	TRBJ1-2	TGTGCCAGCTCGACCTGGGGGACAGGAAAATTCTTC	CASSTWGTGKFF
TRBD2	.	TRBV4-1	TRBJ2-5	TGCGCCAGCAGCCAAGGCTGGACTAGCCCAGAGACCCAGTACTTC	CASSQGWTSPETQYF
TRBD2	.	TRBV11-2	TRBJ2-1	TGTGCCAGCAGCGTAGCTGGACTAGTGCCGGGGGGTGAGCAGTTCTTC	CASSVAGLVPGGEQFF
.	.	TRBV5-6	TRBJ1-1	TGTGCCAGCAGCTTGGATGGCAGGGCGAACACTGAAGCTTTCTTT	CASSLDGRANTEAFF
.	.	TRBV10-1	TRBJ1-1	TGCGCCAGCAGTGGGTCGACGGGGATGAACACTGAAGCTTTCTTT	CASSGSTGMNTEAFF
.	.	TRBV11-2	TRBJ1-1	TGTGCCAGCAGCTTAGATGGCCAGATGAACACTGAAGCTTTCTTT	CASSLDGQMNTEAFF
.	.	TRBV9	TRBJ2-7	TGTGCCAGCAGCGTAGCCCCGACAGGCGAGCCTTTCTACGAGCAGTACTTC	CASSVAPTGEPFYEQYF
.	.	TRBV5-1	TRBJ1-2	TGCGCCAGCAGCTCCCAAGGGGGGCCGAACTATGGCTACACCTTC	CASSSQGGPNYGYTF
TRBD1	.	TRBV27	TRBJ2-7	TGTGCCAGCAGTTTATTTGGACAGGGGGCGGCCTACGAGCAGTACTTC	CASSLFGQGAAYEQYF
.	.	TRBV6-5	TRBJ1-2	TGTGCCAGCAGTTACGGCGGGACCGTCTATGGCTACACCTTC	CASSYGGTVYGYTF
.	.	TRBV7-9	TRBJ1-6	TGTGCCAGCAGCTTACCGGGGCTGAGGAATTCACCCCTCCACTTT	CASSLPGLRNSPLHF
.	.	TRBV7-2	TRBJ1-1	TGTGCCAGCAGCACAGGTCCAGGTGCCTCACTTGAAGCTTTCTTT	CASSTGPGASLEAFF
.	.	TRBV19	TRBJ1-5	TGTGCCAGTAGAGGTCACAGAACTAATCAGCCCCAGCATTTT	CASRGHRTNQPQHF
.	.	TRBV5-1	TRBJ1-3	TGCGCCAGCAGCGGCCAGGGAGGAAACACCATATATTTT	CASSGQGGNTIYF
TRBD1	.	TRBV5-1	TRBJ1-6	TGCGCCAGCAGCTTCGGACAGGGGAATTCACCCCTCCACTTT	CASSFGQGNSPLHF
.	.	TRBV10-1	TRBJ1-5	TGCGCCAGCAGTGAGTCGCCGGGGGAGCCCCAGCATTTT	CASSESPGEPQHF
.	.	TRBV15	TRBJ2-2	TGTGCCACCAGCAGAGATAAGGCCTCCGGGGAGCTGTTTTTT	CATSRDKASGELFF
.	.	TRBV5-1	TRBJ1-5	TGCGCCAGCAGCCCCGGGACACTTAGCAATCAGCCCCAGCATTTT	CASSPGTLSNQPQHF
.	.	TRBV19	TRBJ2-4	TGTGCCAGTAGCTTCTCGGGTGGGGGCGCTGGGAACATTCAGTACTTC	CASSFSGGGAGNIQYF
.	.	TRBV6-4	TRBJ1-3	TGTGCCAGCAATGACGGGGGGTCTGGAAACACCATATATTTT	CASNDGGSGNTIYF
.	.	TRBV5-1	TRBJ2-5	TGCGCCAGCAGCATGGACAGCCGCCAAGAGACCCAGTACTTC	CASSMDSRQETQYF
.	.	TRBV30	TRBJ1-2	TGTGCCCTCGGACGTAACTATGGCTACACCTTC	CALGRNYGYTF
TRBD2	.	TRBV5-1	TRBJ2-1	TGCGCCAGCAGCTTGGCCGTCGGCGGGGGGACTTACAATGAGCAGTTCTTC	CASSLAVGGGTYNEQFF
.	.	TRBV5-5	TRBJ2-5	TGTGCCAGCAGCTTGAGTCGGGGGAAGGAGACCCAGTACTTC	CASSLSRGKETQYF
.	.	TRBV9	TRBJ2-1	TGTGCCAGCAGCGGGCGGGGAAACTCCTACAATGAGCAGTTCTTC	CASSGRGNSYNEQFF
TRBD1	.	TRBV27	TRBJ1-2	TGTGCCAGCAGTTCTGGGACAGGAATCTATAAGGGCTACACCTTC	CASSSGTGIYKGYTF
TRBD1	.	TRBV7-9	TRBJ2-5	TGTGCCAGCAGCCCAGGACAGGGTGGGCCACAAGAGACCCAGTACTTC	CASSPGQGGPQETQYF
.	.	TRBV29-1	TRBJ2-7	TGCAGCGTTGGCTCCAACTACGAGCAGTACTTC	CSVGSNYEQYF
.	.	TRBV7-8	TRBJ1-1	TGTGCCAGCAGCCTCAGGGAGGGGCAGGCTATGAACACTGAAGCTTTCTTT	CASSLREGQAMNTEAFF
.	.	TRBV19	TRBJ2-3	TGTGCCAGTAGTCACGGGACTTCTTTCACAGATACGCAGTATTTT	CASSHGTSFTDTQYF
.	.	TRBV18	TRBJ1-1	TGTGCCAGCTCCTCCTCAGAGGCCACTGAAGCTTTCTTT	CASSSSEATEAFF
.	.	TRBV6-5	TRBJ1-2	TGTGCCAGCAGTTACTCGGGTACTAACTATGGCTACACCTTC	CASSYSGTNYGYTF
.	once	TRBV21-1	TRBJ1-1	TGTGCCAGCAGCAAAGTGTTGAACGGCAGGCCATTGAGCACTGAAGCTTTCTTT	CASSKVLNGRPLSTEAFF
TRBD1	.	TRBV5-1	TRBJ1-2	TGCGCCAGCAGCTTGGCCGGACAGGGCGTCTATGGCTACACCTTC	CASSLAGQGVYGYTF
TRBD1	.	TRBV5-8	TRBJ2-1	TGTGCCAGCAGCTTGGGGACAGGCTACAATGAGCAGTTCTTC	CASSLGTGYNEQFF
TRBD1	.	TRBV7-6	TRBJ2-2	TGTGCCAGCAGCTTAAAACAGGGGGTTACCGGGGAGCTGTTTTTT	CASSLKQGVTGELFF
.	.	TRBV5-6	TRBJ2-5	TGTGCCAGCAGGCTCCTTAGCAGACAAGAGACCCAGTACTTC	CASRLLSRQETQYF
.	.	TRBV14	TRBJ1-2	TGTGCCAGCAGCCAAGACATCTCGTATGGCTACACCTTC	CASSQDISYGYTF
TRBD1	.	TRBV6-4	TRBJ2-3	TGTGCCAGCAGTCCGGACAGGGGCGGGCCAGATACGCAGTATTTT	CASSPDRGGPDTQYF
TRBD1	.	TRBV6-1	TRBJ1-2	TGTGCCAGCAGTGAAGCTTCGACAGGGGGCAATGGCTACACCTTC	CASSEASTGGNGYTF
.	.	TRBV4-1	TRBJ1-6	TGCGCCAGCAGCCCCGTGGGGCGGGTCGGGGCCCAGCCCCTCCACTTT	CASSPVGRVGAQPLHF
.	.	TRBV12-3/TRBV12-4	TRBJ2-1	TGTGCCAGCAGTTTCGGGAGCACGCAGTTCTTC	CASSFGSTQFF
.	.	TRBV20-1	TRBJ1-3	TGCAGTGCTAGTGTTGGCTCTGGAAACACCATATATTTT	CSASVGSGNTIYF
.	.	TRBV12-3/TRBV12-4	TRBJ2-7	TGTGCCAGCAGCACAAGTACCTACGAGCAGTACTTC	CASSTSTYEQYF
.	.	TRBV19	TRBJ2-7	TGTGCCAGTAGTGATCAAGGGCCAAGAGGCTACGAGCAGTACTTC	CASSDQGPRGYEQYF
.	few	TRBV10-3	TRBJ1-1	TGTGCCATCAGTGAGTCTGAACGTATGAACACTGAAGCTTTCTTT	CAISESERMNTEAFF
.	.	TRBV7-8	TRBJ1-5	TGTGCCAGCAGCCTTAGTTGGGGGCTGAGCAATCAGCCCCAGCATTTT	CASSLSWGLSNQPQHF
TRBD1	.	TRBV6-5	TRBJ2-2	TGTGCCGTACGTCCCGGACAGGGTCAATCCGGGGAGCTGTTTTTT	CAVRPGQGQSGELFF